Listed here is a single T cell receptor beta chain. TCRdb's table, derived via immunoSEQ multiplex PCR, lists solely in-frame clones and lacks some. The sample contains under 150,000 clones, approximately 90% of which appear only once. This specimen belongs to a study of T cell responses to AZD1222 COVID-19 vaccine. Germline V gene data show CDR1 as SGHTA and CDR2 as FQGTGA. The CDR3 is made up of 12 amino acids. V gave up 2 bases and J gave up 6 bases, with 5 bases separating them. This rearrangement joins TRBV7-3 to TRBJ2-1; D ambiguous. This TCR was sampled from an adult in good health. The sample consisted of peripheral blood, taken on day 0 of AZD1222 vaccination. The CDR3 bases are TGTGCCAGCAGCTTAGCCTCCAATGAGCAGTTCTTC. It codes for CASSLASNEQFF.